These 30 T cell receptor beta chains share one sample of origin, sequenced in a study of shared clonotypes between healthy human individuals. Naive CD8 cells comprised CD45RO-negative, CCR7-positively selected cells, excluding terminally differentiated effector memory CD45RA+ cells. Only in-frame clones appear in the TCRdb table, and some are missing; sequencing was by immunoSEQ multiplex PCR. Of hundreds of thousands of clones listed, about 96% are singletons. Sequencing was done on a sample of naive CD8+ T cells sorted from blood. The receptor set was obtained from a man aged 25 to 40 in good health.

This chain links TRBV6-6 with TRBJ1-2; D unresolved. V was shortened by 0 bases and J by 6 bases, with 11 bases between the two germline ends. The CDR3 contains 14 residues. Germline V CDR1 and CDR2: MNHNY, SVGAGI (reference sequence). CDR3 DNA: TGTGCCAGCAGTTACTCGATGGCTGGGGATGGCTACACCTTC. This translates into CASSYSMAGDGYTF.

The DNA of the CDR3 is TGTGCCAGCATCCCGGGGGCGACCGGGGAGCTGTTTTTT. Translated, it gives CASIPGATGELFF. The chain recombines TRBV7-6 with TRBJ2-2; perhaps D is TRBD1 or TRBD2 (6 bases each). The CDR3 is 13 residues long. Germline-derived CDR1 and CDR2 are SGHVS and FNYEAQ. Trimming cost V 7 bases and J 5 bases, with 11 bases left between them.

This CDR3 is CASSTLVLGNYGYTF. The CDR3 bases are TGTGCCAGCAGTACGCTAGTTTTGGGTAACTATGGCTACACCTTC. The chain couples TRBV28 to TRBJ1-2, with D unclear. This CDR3 is built from 15 residues. V lost 5 bases, J lost 1 base, and 14 bases lay in between. Germline V gene data show CDR1 as MDHEN and CDR2 as SYDVKM.

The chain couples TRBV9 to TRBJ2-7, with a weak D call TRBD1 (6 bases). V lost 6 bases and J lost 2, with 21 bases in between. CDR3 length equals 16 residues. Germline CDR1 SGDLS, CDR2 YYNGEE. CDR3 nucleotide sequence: TGTGCCAGCAACGACTGGGGGCAGGACAGAACCTACGAGCAGTACTTC. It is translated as CASNDWGQDRTYEQYF.

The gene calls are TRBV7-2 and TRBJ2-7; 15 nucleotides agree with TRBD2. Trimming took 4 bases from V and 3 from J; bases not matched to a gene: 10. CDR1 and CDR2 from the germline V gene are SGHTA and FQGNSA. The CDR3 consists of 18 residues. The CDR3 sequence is CASSSPGLAGGLGYEQYF. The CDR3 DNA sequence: TGTGCCAGCAGCTCACCGGGACTAGCGGGAGGTCTCGGCTACGAGCAGTACTTC.

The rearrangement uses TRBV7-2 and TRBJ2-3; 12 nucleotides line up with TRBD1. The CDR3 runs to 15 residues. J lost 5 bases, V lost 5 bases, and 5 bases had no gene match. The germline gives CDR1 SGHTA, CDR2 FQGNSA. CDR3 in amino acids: CASSGTGGAGDTQYF. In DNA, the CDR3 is TGTGCCAGCAGCGGGACAGGGGGCGCGGGAGATACGCAGTATTTT.

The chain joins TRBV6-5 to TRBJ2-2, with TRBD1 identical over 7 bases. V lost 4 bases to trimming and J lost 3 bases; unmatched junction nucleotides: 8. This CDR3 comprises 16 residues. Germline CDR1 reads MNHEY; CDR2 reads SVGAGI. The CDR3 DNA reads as TGTGCCAGCAGTTCTAACAGGGGTAGGGACACCGGGGAGCTGTTTTTT. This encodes CASSSNRGRDTGELFF.

CDR3 region: CASSVGTGGFQPQHF. The CDR3 bases are TGTGCCAGCAGCGTAGGGACAGGGGGTTTTCAGCCCCAGCATTTT. V is TRBV9 and J is TRBJ1-5, with TRBD1 identical over 10 bases. CDR1 is SGDLS, CDR2 YYNGEE, per germline. Trimming removed 0 bases from V and 6 bases from J; junction bases left unmatched: 3. The length of the CDR3 is 15 residues.

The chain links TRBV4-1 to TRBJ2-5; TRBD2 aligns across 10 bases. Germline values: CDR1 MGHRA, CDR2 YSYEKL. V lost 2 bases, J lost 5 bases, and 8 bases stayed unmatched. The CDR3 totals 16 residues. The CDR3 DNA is TGCGCCAGCAGCCAAACCAGCGGGAGGGCCGGTGAGACCCAGTACTTC. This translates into CASSQTSGRAGETQYF.

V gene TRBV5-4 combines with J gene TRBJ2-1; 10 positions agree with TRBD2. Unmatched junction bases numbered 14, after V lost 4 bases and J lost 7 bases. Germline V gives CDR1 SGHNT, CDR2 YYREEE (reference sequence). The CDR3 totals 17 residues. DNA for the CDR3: TGTGCCAGCAGCACAGATATAGCGGGAGGCCCCGTAAATGAGCAGTTCTTC. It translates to CASSTDIAGGPVNEQFF.

CDR3: CASSSPGRHTIYF. The CDR3 region has the DNA TGTGCCAGCTCATCCCCAGGGAGACACACCATATATTTT. The chain joins TRBV18 to TRBJ1-3; weak D call: TRBD1 (5 bases). The germline CDR1 and CDR2 sequences are KGHSH and LQKENI. The CDR3 is 13 amino acids. V lost 5 bases to trimming and J lost 8 bases, with 13 bases between them.

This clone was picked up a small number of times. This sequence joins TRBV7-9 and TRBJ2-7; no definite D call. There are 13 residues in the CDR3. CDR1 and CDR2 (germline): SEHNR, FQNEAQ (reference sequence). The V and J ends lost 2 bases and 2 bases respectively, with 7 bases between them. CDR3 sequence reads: CASSLFSAYEQYF. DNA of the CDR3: TGTGCCAGCAGCTTATTCTCGGCCTACGAGCAGTACTTC.

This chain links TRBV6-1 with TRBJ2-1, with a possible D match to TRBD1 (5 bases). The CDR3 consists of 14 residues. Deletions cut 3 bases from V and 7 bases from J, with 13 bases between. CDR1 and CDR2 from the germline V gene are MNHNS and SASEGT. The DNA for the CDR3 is TGTGCCAGCAGTGAGTTTTGGGGCGTGAATGAGCAGTTCTTC. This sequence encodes CASSEFWGVNEQFF.

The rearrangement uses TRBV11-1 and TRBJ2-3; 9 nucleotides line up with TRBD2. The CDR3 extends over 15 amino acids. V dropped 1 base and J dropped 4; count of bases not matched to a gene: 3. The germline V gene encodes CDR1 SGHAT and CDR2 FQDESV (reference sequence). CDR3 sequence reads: CASSLVLAGPDTQYF. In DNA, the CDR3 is TGTGCCAGCAGCTTAGTTCTAGCGGGACCAGATACGCAGTATTTT.

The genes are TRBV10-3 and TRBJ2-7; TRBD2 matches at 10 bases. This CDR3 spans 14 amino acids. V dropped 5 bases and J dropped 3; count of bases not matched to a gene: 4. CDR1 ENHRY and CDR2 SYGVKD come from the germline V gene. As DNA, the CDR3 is TGTGCCATCAGTTCCGGACTAGCGGACTACGAGCAGTACTTC. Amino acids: CAISSGLADYEQYF.

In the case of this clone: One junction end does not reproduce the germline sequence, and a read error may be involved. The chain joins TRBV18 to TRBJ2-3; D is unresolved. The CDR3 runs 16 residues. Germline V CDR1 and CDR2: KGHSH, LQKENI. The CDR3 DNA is TGTGCCAGCTCGCCACCCAGCCGGCCTAGCACAGATACGCAGTATTTT. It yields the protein CASSPPSRPSTDTQYF.

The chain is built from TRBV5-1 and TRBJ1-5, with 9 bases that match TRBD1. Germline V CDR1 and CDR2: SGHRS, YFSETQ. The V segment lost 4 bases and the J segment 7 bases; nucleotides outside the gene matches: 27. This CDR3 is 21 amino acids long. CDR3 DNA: TGCGCCAGCAGCCACCCAAACACTACGACACTACAGGGGGCGCTTAGGCAGCCCCAGCATTTT. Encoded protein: CASSHPNTTTLQGALRQPQHF.

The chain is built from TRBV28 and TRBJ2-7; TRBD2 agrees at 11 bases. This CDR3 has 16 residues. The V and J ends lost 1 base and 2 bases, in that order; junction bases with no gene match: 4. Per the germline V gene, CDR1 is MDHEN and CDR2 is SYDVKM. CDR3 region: CASSLSLAGGTYEQYF. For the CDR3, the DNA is TGTGCCAGCAGTTTATCCCTAGCGGGAGGAACCTACGAGCAGTACTTC.

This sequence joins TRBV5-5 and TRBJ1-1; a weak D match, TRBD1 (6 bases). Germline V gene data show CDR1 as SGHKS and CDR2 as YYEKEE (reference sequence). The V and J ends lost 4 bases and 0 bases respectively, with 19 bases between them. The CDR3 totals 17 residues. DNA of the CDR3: TGTGCCAGCAGCCTGATTGGGGCAGGGGTAATGAACACTGAAGCTTTCTTT. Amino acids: CASSLIGAGVMNTEAFF.

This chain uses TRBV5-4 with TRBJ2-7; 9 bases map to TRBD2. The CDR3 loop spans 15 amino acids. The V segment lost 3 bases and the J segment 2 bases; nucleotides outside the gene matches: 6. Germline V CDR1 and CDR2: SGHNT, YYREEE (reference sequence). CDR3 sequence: CASSSALAGTYEQYF. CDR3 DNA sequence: TGTGCCAGCAGCTCGGCACTAGCGGGTACCTACGAGCAGTACTTC.

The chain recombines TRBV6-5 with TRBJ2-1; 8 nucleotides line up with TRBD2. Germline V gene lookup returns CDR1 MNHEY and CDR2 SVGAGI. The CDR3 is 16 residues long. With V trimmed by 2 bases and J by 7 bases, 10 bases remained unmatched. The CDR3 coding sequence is TGTGCCAGCAGTTACATGGGGGCGGGAGGTTCAAATGAGCAGTTCTTC. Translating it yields CASSYMGAGGSNEQFF.

For the CDR3, the DNA is TGTGCCAGCAGCTTAGCGGAGGAGGGCTTCGACATTCAGTACTTC. It encodes CASSLAEEGFDIQYF. The chain couples TRBV7-9 to TRBJ2-4; D possibly corresponds to TRBD2 (6 bases). Germline V gene data show CDR1 as SEHNR and CDR2 as FQNEAQ (reference sequence). CDR3 size: 15 residues. V was trimmed by 0 bases and J by 8 bases, leaving 14 bases between them. The variable domain in full, with the rest retrieved from reference TRBV7-9 and TRBJ2-4, is DTGVSQNPRHKITKRGQNVTFRCDPISEHNRLYWYRQTLGQGPEFLTYFQNEAQLEKSRLLSDRFSAERPKGSFSTLEIQRTEQGDSAMYLCASSLAEEGFDIQYFGAGTRLSVL.

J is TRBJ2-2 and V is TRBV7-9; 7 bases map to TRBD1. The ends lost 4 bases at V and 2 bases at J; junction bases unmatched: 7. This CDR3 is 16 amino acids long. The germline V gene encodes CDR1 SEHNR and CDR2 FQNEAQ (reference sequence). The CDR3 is CASSSTDRINTGELFF. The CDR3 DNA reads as TGTGCCAGCAGCTCTACGGACAGGATCAACACCGGGGAGCTGTTTTTT. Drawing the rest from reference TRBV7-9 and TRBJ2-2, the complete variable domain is DTGVSQNPRHKITKRGQNVTFRCDPISEHNRLYWYRQTLGQGPEFLTYFQNEAQLEKSRLLSDRFSAERPKGSFSTLEIQRTEQGDSAMYLCASSSTDRINTGELFFGEGSRLTVL.

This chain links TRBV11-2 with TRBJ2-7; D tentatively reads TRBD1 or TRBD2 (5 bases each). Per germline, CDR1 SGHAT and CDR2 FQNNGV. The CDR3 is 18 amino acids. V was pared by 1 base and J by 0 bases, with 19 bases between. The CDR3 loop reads CASSLGPRGRGPSYEQYF. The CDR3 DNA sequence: TGTGCCAGCAGCTTAGGCCCCCGGGGAAGGGGTCCCTCCTACGAGCAGTACTTC.

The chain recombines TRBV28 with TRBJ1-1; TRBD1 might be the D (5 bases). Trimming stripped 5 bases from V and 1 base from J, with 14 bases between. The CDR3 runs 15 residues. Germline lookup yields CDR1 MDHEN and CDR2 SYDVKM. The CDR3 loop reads CASSEPGLANTEAFF. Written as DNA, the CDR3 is TGTGCCAGCAGTGAACCGGGACTGGCGAACACTGAAGCTTTCTTT.

This chain's CDR3 is CASSRVIAGLTYNEQFF. CDR3 in DNA: TGTGCCAGCAGCAGAGTGATAGCGGGACTTACCTACAATGAGCAGTTCTTC. J is TRBJ2-1 and V is TRBV7-2; 8 nucleotides align to TRBD2. Germline CDR1 reads SGHTA; CDR2 reads FQGNSA. Trimming took 5 bases from V and 2 from J; bases not matched to a gene: 11. The CDR3 length is 17 residues.

For the CDR3, the DNA is TGTGCCAGCAGCGGCCCCGGGACACCCCAGGATGAGTATGGCTACACCTTC. As protein: CASSGPGTPQDEYGYTF. V gene TRBV5-6 combines with J gene TRBJ1-2, with TRBD1 as a possible D gene (6 bases). The CDR3 loop spans 17 amino acids. V was trimmed by 4 bases and J by 5 bases, leaving 24 bases between them. Germline values: CDR1 SGHDT, CDR2 YYEEEE.

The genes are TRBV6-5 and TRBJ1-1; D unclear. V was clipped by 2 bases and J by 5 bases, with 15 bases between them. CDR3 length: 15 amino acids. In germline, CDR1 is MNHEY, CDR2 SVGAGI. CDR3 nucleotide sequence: TGTGCCAGCAGTTACGGGTCCTCGGCTGGTACTGAAGCTTTCTTT. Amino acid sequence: CASSYGSSAGTEAFF.

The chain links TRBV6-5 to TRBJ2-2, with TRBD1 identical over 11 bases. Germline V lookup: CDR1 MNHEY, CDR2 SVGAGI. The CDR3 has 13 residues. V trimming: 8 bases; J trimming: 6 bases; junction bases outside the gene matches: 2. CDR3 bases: TGTGCCAGCGGGACAGGGGGAGCCGGGGAGCTGTTTTTT. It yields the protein CASGTGGAGELFF.

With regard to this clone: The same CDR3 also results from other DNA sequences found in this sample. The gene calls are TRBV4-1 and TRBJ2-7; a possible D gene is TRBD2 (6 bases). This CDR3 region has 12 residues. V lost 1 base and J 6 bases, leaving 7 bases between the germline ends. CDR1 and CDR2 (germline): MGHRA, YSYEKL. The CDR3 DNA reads TGCGCCAGCAGCCAAGTCGGGGGCGAGCAGTACTTC. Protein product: CASSQVGGEQYF.